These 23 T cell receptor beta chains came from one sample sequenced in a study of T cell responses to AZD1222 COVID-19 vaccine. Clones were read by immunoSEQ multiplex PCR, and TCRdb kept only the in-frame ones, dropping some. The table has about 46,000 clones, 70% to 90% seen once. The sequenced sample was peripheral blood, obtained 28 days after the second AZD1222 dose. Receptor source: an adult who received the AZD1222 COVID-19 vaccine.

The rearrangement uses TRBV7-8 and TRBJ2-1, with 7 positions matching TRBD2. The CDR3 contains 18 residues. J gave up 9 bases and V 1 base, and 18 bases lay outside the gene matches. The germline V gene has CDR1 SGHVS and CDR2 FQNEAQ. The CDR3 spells CASSLGRLAEAPRGEQFF. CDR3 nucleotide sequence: TGTGCCAGCAGCTTAGGGCGGCTAGCGGAGGCCCCGCGAGGTGAGCAGTTCTTC.

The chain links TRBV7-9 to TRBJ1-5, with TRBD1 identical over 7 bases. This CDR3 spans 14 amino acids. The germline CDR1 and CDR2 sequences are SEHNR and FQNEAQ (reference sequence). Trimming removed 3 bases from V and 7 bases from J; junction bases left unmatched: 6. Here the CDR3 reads CASSLGQPNQPQHF. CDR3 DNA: TGTGCCAGCAGCTTGGGACAGCCTAACCAGCCCCAGCATTTT.

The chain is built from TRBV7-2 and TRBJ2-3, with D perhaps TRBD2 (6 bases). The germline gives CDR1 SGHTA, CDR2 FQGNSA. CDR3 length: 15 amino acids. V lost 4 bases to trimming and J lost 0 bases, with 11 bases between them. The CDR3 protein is CASSSLGTSTDTQYF. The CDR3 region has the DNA TGTGCCAGCAGCTCCTTAGGGACTAGCACAGATACGCAGTATTTT. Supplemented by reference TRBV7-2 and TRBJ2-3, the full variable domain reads GAGVSQSPSNKVTEKGKDVELRCDPISGHTALYWYRQSLGQGLEFLIYFQGNSAPDKSGLPSDRFSAERTGGSVSTLTIQRTQQEDSAVYLCASSSLGTSTDTQYFGPGTRLTVL.

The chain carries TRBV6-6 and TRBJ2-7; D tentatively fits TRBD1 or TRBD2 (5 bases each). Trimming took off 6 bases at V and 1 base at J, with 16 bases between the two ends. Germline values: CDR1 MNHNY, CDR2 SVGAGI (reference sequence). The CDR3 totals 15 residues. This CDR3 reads CASRGGGRRSYEQYF. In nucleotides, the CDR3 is TGTGCCAGCAGGGGTGGGGGAAGGAGATCCTACGAGCAGTACTTC.

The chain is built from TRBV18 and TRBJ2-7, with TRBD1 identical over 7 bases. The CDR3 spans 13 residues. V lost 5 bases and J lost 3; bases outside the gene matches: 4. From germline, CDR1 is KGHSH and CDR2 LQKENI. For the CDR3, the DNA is TGTGCCAGCTCAAACCGGGACAGCTACGAGCAGTACTTC. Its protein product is CASSNRDSYEQYF.

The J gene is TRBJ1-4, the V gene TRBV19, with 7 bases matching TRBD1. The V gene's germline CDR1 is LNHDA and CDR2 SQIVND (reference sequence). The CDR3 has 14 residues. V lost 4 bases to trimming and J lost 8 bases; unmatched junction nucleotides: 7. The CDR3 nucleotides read TGTGCCAGTAGTACCACAGGGGTCGGAGAAAAACTGTTTTTT. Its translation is CASSTTGVGEKLFF. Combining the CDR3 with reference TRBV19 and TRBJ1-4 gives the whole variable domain DGGITQSPKYLFRKEGQNVTLSCEQNLNHDAMYWYRQDPGQGLRLIYYSQIVNDFQKGDIAEGYSVSREKKESFPLTVTSAQKNPTAFYLCASSTTGVGEKLFFGSGTQLSVL.

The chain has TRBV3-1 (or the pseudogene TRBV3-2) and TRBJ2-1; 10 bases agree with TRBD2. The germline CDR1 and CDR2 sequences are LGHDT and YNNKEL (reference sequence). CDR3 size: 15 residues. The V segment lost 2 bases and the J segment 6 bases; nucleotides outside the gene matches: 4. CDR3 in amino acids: CASSQRLAGVNEQFF. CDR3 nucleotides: TGTGCCAGCAGCCAACGACTAGCGGGTGTCAATGAGCAGTTCTTC.

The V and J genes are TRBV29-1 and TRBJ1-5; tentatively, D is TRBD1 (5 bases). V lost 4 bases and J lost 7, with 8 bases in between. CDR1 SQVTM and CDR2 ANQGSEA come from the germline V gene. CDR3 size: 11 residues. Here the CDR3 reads CSVVQGQPQHF. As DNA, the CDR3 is TGCAGCGTTGTTCAGGGACAGCCCCAGCATTTT.

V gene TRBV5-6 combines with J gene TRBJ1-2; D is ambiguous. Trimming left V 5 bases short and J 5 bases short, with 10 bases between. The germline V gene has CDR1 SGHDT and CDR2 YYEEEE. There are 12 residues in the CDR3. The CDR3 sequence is CASRGAIYGYTF. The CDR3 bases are TGTGCCAGCAGGGGCGCTATTTATGGCTACACCTTC. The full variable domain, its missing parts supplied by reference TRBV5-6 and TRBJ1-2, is DAGVTQSPTHLIKTRGQQVTLRCSPKSGHDTVSWYQQALGQGPQFIFQYYEEEERQRGNFPDRFSGHQFPNYSSELNVNALLLGDSALYLCASRGAIYGYTFGSGTRLTVV.

In DNA form, the CDR3 reads TGTGCCAGCAGCCGGGCAGATACGCAGTATTTT. It codes for CASSRADTQYF. This chain connects TRBV7-9 to TRBJ2-3, with D hard to call. The germline V and J ends were trimmed by 5 bases and 4 bases, with 4 bases remaining between them. CDR1 and CDR2 from the germline V gene are SEHNR and FQNEAQ (reference sequence). CDR3 size: 11 residues.

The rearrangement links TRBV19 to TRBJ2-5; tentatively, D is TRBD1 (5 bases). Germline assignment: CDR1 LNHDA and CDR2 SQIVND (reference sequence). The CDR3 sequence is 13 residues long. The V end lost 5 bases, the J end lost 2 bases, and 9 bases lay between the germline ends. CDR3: CASSDRPQETQYF. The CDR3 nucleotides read TGTGCCAGTAGTGACAGACCTCAAGAGACCCAGTACTTC.

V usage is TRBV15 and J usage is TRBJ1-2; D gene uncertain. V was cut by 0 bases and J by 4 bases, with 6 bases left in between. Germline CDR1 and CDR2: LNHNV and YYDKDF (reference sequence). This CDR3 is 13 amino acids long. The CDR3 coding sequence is TGTGCCACCAGCAGAGACCGGGGCTATGGCTACACCTTC. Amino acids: CATSRDRGYGYTF.

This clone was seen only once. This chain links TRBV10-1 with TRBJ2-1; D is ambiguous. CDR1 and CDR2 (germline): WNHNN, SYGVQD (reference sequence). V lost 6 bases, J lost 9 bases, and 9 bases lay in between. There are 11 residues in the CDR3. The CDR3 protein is CASSYGVEQFF. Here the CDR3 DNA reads TGCGCCAGCAGCTACGGAGTTGAGCAGTTCTTC.

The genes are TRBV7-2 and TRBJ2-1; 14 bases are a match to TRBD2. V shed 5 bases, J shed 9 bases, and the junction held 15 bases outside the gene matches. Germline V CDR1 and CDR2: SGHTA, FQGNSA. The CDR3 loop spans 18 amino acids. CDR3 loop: CASSHRAGTSGSSREQFF. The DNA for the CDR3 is TGTGCCAGCAGCCACAGAGCCGGGACTAGCGGGAGTTCACGTGAGCAGTTCTTC. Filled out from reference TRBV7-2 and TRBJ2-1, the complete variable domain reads GAGVSQSPSNKVTEKGKDVELRCDPISGHTALYWYRQSLGQGLEFLIYFQGNSAPDKSGLPSDRFSAERTGGSVSTLTIQRTQQEDSAVYLCASSHRAGTSGSSREQFFGPGTRLTVL.

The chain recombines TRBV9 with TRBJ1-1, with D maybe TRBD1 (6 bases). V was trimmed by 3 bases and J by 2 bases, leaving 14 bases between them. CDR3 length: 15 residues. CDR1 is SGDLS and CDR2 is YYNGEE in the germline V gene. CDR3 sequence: CASSGGQIYNTEAFF. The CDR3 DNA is TGTGCCAGCAGCGGAGGACAGATTTATAACACTGAAGCTTTCTTT.

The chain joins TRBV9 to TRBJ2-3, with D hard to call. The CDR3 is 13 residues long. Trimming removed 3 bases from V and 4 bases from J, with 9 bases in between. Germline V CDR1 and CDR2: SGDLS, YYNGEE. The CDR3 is CASSAYVADTQYF. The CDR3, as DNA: TGTGCCAGCAGCGCCTACGTGGCAGATACGCAGTATTTT.

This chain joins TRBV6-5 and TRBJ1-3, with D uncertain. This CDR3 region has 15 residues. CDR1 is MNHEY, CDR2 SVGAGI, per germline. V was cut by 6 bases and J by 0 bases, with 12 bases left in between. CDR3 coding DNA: TGTGCCAGCAGGACCTTAGGAGGCTCTGGAAACACCATATATTTT. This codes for CASRTLGGSGNTIYF.

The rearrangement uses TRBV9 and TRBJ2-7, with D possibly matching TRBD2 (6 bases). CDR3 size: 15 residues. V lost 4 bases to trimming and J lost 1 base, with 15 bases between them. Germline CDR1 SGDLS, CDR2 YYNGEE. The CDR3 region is CASSPMPGTSYEQYF. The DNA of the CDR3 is TGTGCCAGCAGCCCCATGCCGGGGACTTCCTACGAGCAGTACTTC.

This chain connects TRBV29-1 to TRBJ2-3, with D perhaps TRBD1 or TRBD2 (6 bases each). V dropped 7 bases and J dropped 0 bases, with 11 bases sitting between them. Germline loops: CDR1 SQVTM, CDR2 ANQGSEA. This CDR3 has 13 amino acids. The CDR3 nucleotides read TGCAGCGAGGGGGGAACTAGCACAGATACGCAGTATTTT. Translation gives CSEGGTSTDTQYF.

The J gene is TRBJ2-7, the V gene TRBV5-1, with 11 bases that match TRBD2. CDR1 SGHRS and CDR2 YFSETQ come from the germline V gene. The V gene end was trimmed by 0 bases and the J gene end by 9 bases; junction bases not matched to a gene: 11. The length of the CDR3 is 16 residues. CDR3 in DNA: TGCGCCAGCAGCTTGGAAGGGACTAGCGGAGACCGGGGGCAGTACTTC. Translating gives CASSLEGTSGDRGQYF. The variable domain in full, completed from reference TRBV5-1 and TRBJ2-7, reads KAGVTQTPRYLIKTRGQQVTLSCSPISGHRSVSWYQQTPGQGLQFLFEYFSETQRNKGNFPGRFSGRQFSNSRSEMNVSTLELGDSALYLCASSLEGTSGDRGQYFGPGTRLTVT.

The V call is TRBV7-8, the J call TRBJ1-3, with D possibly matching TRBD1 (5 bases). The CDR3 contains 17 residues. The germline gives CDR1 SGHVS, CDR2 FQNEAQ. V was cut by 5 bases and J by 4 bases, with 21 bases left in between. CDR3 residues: CASSQSRGEYKGNTIYF. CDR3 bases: TGTGCCAGCAGCCAGAGTAGGGGAGAATACAAGGGAAACACCATATATTTT.

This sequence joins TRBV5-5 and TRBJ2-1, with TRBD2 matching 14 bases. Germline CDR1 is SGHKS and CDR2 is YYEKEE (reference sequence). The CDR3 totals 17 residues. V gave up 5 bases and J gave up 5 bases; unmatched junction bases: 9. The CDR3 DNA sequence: TGTGCCAGCAGTCTGAGGACTAGCGGGAGGCCTAACAATGAGCAGTTCTTC. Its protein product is CASSLRTSGRPNNEQFF.

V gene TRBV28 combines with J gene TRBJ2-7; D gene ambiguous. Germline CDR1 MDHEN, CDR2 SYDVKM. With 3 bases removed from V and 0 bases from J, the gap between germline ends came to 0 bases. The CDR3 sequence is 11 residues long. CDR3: CASSFSYEQYF. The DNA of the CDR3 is TGTGCCAGCAGTTTCTCCTACGAGCAGTACTTC.